Shown below are 20 T cell receptor beta chains from a single sample sequenced in a study of tumor-infiltrating lymphocytes in primary liver carcinoma. A primer in the constant region served to generate TCR beta cDNA from roughly 520 ng of total RNA. Nested multiplex PCR, run for three rounds with slightly modified ARM-PCR, yielded TCR beta libraries. A C-beta reverse primer was combined with TRBV1-TRBV30 forward primers in the first two PCR rounds, and each round had roughly 9 cycles. TCRdb re-called the multiplex PCR reads through MiXCR, storing one row per CDR3 protein. The table shows roughly 120,000 distinct CDR3 sequences, with less than 80% occurring only once. RNA and DNA were co-extracted from approximately 20-30 mg of unsorted bulk tissue. Sequencing was done on a sample of liver tumor tissue from sampling region 1. Stated subset: tumor region T1, superior pole. The receptors come from a woman aged 60-70 years with primary liver carcinoma and hepatitis B virus infection.

On this clonotype itself: At one end, the junction sequence differs from germline, possibly due to a read error. The chain recombines TRBV11-2 with TRBJ2-1; weak D call: TRBD1 (5 bases). CDR1 and CDR2 from the germline V gene are SGHAT and FQNNGV. The CDR3 covers 17 residues. The CDR3: CAGSLDQQAIVYNEQLF. The CDR3 DNA reads as TGTGCCGGCAGCTTAGATCAACAGGCTATAGTCTACAATGAGCAGCTCTTC.

A word on this clonotype: A much more abundant neighbour one base away suggests this may be a read error. This chain links TRBV29-1 with TRBJ1-1; 9 bases match TRBD1. Germline-derived CDR1 and CDR2 are SQVTM and ANQGSEA. The CDR3 contains 14 residues. CDR3 bases: TGCAACGTTGAAGAGAGGGGACAGGGTATCGTGGCTTTCTTT. Translated, it gives CNVEERGQGIVAFF.

A word on this clonotype: It may be a read error: a sequence one base away is much more abundant. The chain joins TRBV28 to TRBJ2-7; TRBD1 agrees at 7 bases. The length of the CDR3 is 14 residues. The trim removed 2 bases at V and 6 bases at J, leaving 7 bases unmatched. Germline V gives CDR1 MDHEN, CDR2 SYDVKM. CDR3 amino acids: CASSLAGPGGEQYF. In nucleotides, the CDR3 is TGTGCCAGCAGTTTAGCAGGCCCAGGGGGCGAGCAGTACTTC.

Worth noting for this clonotype: A read error may produce the germline difference seen at one junction end. This rearrangement joins TRBV11-3 to TRBJ2-1; D possibly corresponds to TRBD2 (5 bases). The CDR3 runs to 17 residues. The germline V gene encodes CDR1 SGHNT and CDR2 YENEEA. This CDR3 reads CASNLGLGGLSYSEQFF. The DNA of the CDR3 is TGTGCCAGCAACTTAGGGCTCGGCGGGCTTTCCTACAGTGAGCAGTTCTTC.

Sample share makes this clonotype medium-sized. The V call is TRBV11-2, the J call TRBJ1-2; 7 bases agree with TRBD1. CDR1 SGHAT and CDR2 FQNNGV come from the germline V gene. J lost 5 bases, V lost 0 bases, and 6 bases had no gene match. The CDR3 consists of 15 residues. Here the CDR3 reads CASSLDRDSEYGYTF. The CDR3 nucleotides are TGTGCCAGCAGCTTAGATAGGGACAGCGAATATGGCTACACCTTC.

Concerning this clonotype: This clone may be a read error of a much larger clone one base away. The chain carries TRBV4-2 and TRBJ2-2; TRBD2 agrees at 7 bases. Trimming cost V 0 bases and J 3 bases; bases outside gene matches: 10. Germline lookup yields CDR1 LGHNA and CDR2 YNFKEQ. The CDR3 loop spans 18 amino acids. Here the CDR3 reads CASSQEVVGGPHTGELFF. CDR3 coding DNA: TGTGCCAGCAGCCAAGAGGTAGTGGGAGGGCCTCACACCGGGGAGCTGTTTTTT.

Notes on this clonotype: At one boundary the junction diverges from the germline segment, which might be a read error. The J gene is TRBJ2-5, the V gene TRBV12-3 or TRBV12-4; D is unclear. CDR3 length: 13 residues. The CDR3 reads CANSYPPPETQYF. The CDR3 DNA reads TGTGCCAACAGTTACCCCCCCCCGGAGACCCAGTACTTC.

This clonotype was picked up many times. CDR3 region: CASSPSAGLYEQYF. CDR3 in DNA: TGTGCCAGCAGTCCCAGCGCAGGTCTCTACGAGCAGTACTTC. The rearrangement uses TRBV12-3 or TRBV12-4 and TRBJ2-7; D call uncertain. V lost 5 bases to trimming and J lost 3 bases, with 14 bases between them. This CDR3 region has 14 residues.

Notes on this clonotype: A single base separates this from a much larger clone, so it may be a read error. The chain carries TRBV6-6 and TRBJ2-7; 7 nucleotides line up with TRBD1. Germline V gene sequence: CDR1 MNHNY, CDR2 SVGAGI (reference sequence). CDR3 length equals 13 residues. Trimming took 5 bases from V and 9 from J; bases not matched to a gene: 10. In DNA, the CDR3 is TGTGCCAGCAGTCACGGACAGGTCTCGGCGCAGTACTTC. Its translation is CASSHGQVSAQYF.

This clonotype has a handful of counts. A much larger clone differs from this one at a single base, so this may be a read error. V gene TRBV29-1 combines with J gene TRBJ1-1; the D is unclear. The CDR3 contains 13 residues. The germline V and J ends were trimmed by 8 bases and 0 bases, with 13 bases remaining between them. In germline, CDR1 is SQVTM, CDR2 ANQGSEA. CDR3 region: CSISGVMNTEAFF. CDR3 DNA sequence: TGCAGCATCTCAGGAGTAATGAACACTGAAGCTTTCTTT.

This clonotype was picked up a small number of times. A much larger clone sits a single nucleotide away, making a read error possible. The chain couples TRBV4-2 to TRBJ2-7; D remains unclear. V lost 0 bases, J lost 5 bases, and 8 bases lay in between. Per the germline V gene, CDR1 is LGHNA and CDR2 is YNFKEQ. This CDR3 region has 13 residues. CDR3 region: CASSQERLDEQYF. The CDR3 DNA reads as TGTGCCAGCAGCCAAGAGCGGCTCGACGAGCAGTACTTC.

Ten or more counts support this clonotype. The J gene is TRBJ1-1, the V gene TRBV5-4; D is unresolved. Trimming stripped 0 bases from V and 1 base from J, with 4 bases between. Germline V gene lookup returns CDR1 SGHNT and CDR2 YYREEE (reference sequence). The CDR3 has 13 amino acids. The CDR3 coding sequence is TGTGCCAGCAGCTTGGAACAGAACACTGAAGCTTTCTTT. Translating gives CASSLEQNTEAFF.

Comments on this clonotype: One end of the junction varies from germline; a read error may be responsible. The chain employs TRBV10-3 and TRBJ2-7; D is perhaps TRBD2 (5 bases). The CDR3 loop spans 14 amino acids. Germline assignment: CDR1 ENHRY and CDR2 SYGVKD. In nucleotides, the CDR3 is TGTGCCATCAACGAAGTGGGAGAAACTGGCGAGCAATACTTC. This codes for CAINEVGETGEQYF.

This clonotype was counted many times. This sequence joins TRBV29-1 and TRBJ2-1; TRBD2 matches 9 bases. CDR1 SQVTM and CDR2 ANQGSEA come from the germline V gene. This CDR3 contains 13 residues. V shed 7 bases and J 3 bases; nucleotides not matched to a gene: 4. As DNA, the CDR3 is TGCAGCGAAGGGACTAGCAGCTACAATGAGCAGTTCTTC. Translating it yields CSEGTSSYNEQFF.

Details on this clonotype: The junction and the germline gene differ at one end; a read error may be behind it. The gene calls are TRBV29-1 and TRBJ2-2, with D possibly matching TRBD2 (5 bases). Germline CDR1 is SQVTM and CDR2 is ANQGSEA. The CDR3 totals 11 residues. CDR3 region: CSLLYTGELSF. In DNA form, the CDR3 reads TGCAGCCTCCTATACACCGGGGAGCTGTCTTTT.

In the case of this clonotype: One end of the junction varies from germline; a read error may be responsible. The chain recombines TRBV10-3 with TRBJ2-2, with D unclear. Germline CDR1 reads ENHRY; CDR2 reads SYGVKD. The CDR3 runs to 12 residues. The chain's CDR3 is CAVRHSTGELFF. Here the CDR3 DNA reads TGTGCCGTCAGACATAGTACAGGGGAGCTGTTTTTT.

The rearrangement joins TRBV19 to TRBJ1-1; TRBD1 aligns across 10 bases. Germline V gives CDR1 LNHDA, CDR2 SQIVND (reference sequence). The junction had 17 bases not matched to a gene; V was cut back by 10 bases and J by 0 bases. The CDR3 is 18 amino acids. For the CDR3, the DNA is TGTGCCACCTCACCTGACAGTCGGACAGGGGGTCTGAACACTGAAGCTTTCTTT. It encodes CATSPDSRTGGLNTEAFF.

This clonotype showed up just once. The V call is TRBV6-1, the J call TRBJ2-1; TRBD2 matches 12 bases. This CDR3 contains 20 residues. Germline loops: CDR1 MNHNS, CDR2 SASEGT. J lost 14 bases, V lost 6 bases, and 29 bases had no gene match. As DNA, the CDR3 is TGTGCCAGCAGCCTCCGGACTAGCGGGACGAATCTCGCCTCCTACAATGGGGAGTTCTTC. Its translation is CASSLRTSGTNLASYNGEFF.

As for this clonotype: A much larger clone lies a single base off, so this may be a read error. The chain uses TRBV5-4 and TRBJ1-1; no clear D gene. V was cut by 2 bases and J by 1 base, with 12 bases left in between. This CDR3 is 15 amino acids long. Germline values: CDR1 SGHNT, CDR2 YYREEE (reference sequence). The CDR3 DNA sequence: TGTGCCAGCAGCTTCCGGTACCCGTCGAACACTGAAGCTTTCTTT. Amino acid sequence: CASSFRYPSNTEAFF.

This clonotype showed up just a few times. This rearrangement joins TRBV6-5 to TRBJ2-7; no firm D call. V lost 6 bases and J 6 bases, leaving 12 bases between the germline ends. Germline V lookup: CDR1 MNHEY, CDR2 SVGAGI. The CDR3 extends over 12 amino acids. The CDR3 is CASRDVRREQYF. In DNA, the CDR3 is TGTGCCAGCAGGGACGTTCGCCGCGAGCAGTACTTC.